Sequencing of this T cell receptor (beta chain) was carried out in a study of T cell responses to AZD1222 COVID-19 vaccine. Germline assignment: CDR1 SGDLS and CDR2 YYNGEE. The CDR3 runs 15 residues. The junction had 8 bases not matched to a gene; V was cut back by 0 bases and J by 6 bases. Libraries were prepared by immunoSEQ multiplex PCR; TCRdb keeps only in-frame clonotypes and omits some of them. This table has roughly 150,000 clones, roughly nine tenths appearing once. The rearrangement uses TRBV9 and TRBJ2-7; 8 nucleotides line up with TRBD1. The origin of this receptor is an adult in good health. The material was peripheral blood, obtained on day 0 of AZD1222 vaccination. The CDR3 loop is CASSVGGDRLSEQYF. The CDR3 DNA reads TGTGCCAGCAGCGTAGGAGGGGACAGGCTCTCCGAGCAGTACTTC.